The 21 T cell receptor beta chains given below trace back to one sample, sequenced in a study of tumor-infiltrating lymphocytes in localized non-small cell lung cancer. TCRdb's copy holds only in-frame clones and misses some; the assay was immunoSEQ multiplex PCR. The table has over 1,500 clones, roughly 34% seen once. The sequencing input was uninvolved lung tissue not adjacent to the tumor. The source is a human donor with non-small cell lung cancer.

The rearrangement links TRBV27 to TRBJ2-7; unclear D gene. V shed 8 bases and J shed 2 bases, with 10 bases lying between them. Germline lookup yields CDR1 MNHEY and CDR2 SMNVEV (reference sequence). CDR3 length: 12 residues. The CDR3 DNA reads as TGTGCCAGCCAAGGGTTGACCTACGAGCAGTACTTC. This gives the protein CASQGLTYEQYF.

CDR3 DNA sequence: TGTGCCTGGAGGGTTCTCCCAGGGTATGGCTACACCTTC. It specifies CAWRVLPGYGYTF. This rearrangement joins TRBV30 to TRBJ1-2; tentative D call: TRBD1 (5 bases). The germline V and J ends were trimmed by 3 bases and 5 bases, with 13 bases remaining between them. The germline CDR1 and CDR2 sequences are GTSNPN and SVGIG (reference sequence). CDR3 length: 13 residues.

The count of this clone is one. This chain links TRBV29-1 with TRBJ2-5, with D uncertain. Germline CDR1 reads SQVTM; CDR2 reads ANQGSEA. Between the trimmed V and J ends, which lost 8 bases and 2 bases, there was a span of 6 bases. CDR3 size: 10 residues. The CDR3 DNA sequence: TGCAGCTCGCTTCAAGAGACCCAGTACTTC. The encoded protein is CSSLQETQYF.

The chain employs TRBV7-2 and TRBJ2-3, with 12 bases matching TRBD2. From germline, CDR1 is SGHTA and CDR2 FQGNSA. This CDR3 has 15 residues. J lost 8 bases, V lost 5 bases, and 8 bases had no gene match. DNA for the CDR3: TGTGCCAGCAGCATTCCTAGCGGGGGGGCCGCTACGCAGTATTTT. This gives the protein CASSIPSGGAATQYF.

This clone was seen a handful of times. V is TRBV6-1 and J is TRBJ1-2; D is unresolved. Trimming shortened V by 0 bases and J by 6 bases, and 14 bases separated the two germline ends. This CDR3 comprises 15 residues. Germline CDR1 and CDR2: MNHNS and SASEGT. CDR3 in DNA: TGTGCCAGCAGTGAAGCCACTGCCGGGCGGGATGGCTACACCTTC. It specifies CASSEATAGRDGYTF.

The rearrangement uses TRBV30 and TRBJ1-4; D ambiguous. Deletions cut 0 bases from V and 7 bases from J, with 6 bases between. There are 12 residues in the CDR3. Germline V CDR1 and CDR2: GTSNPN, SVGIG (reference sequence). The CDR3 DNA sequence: TGTGCCTGGAGTGTAGTCGGTGAAAAACTGTTTTTT. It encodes CAWSVVGEKLFF. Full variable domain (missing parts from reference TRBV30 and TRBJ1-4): SQTIHQWPATLVQPVGSPLSLECTVEGTSNPNLYWYRQAAGRGLQLLFYSVGIGQISSEVPQNLSASRPQDRQFILSSKKLLLSDSGFYLCAWSVVGEKLFFGSGTQLSVL.

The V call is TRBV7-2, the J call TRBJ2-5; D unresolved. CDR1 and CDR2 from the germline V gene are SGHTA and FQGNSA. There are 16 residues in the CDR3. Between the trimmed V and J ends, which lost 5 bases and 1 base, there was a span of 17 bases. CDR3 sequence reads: CASSPIFSGGQETQYF. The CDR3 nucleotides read TGTGCCAGCAGCCCGATTTTTTCGGGCGGCCAAGAGACCCAGTACTTC.

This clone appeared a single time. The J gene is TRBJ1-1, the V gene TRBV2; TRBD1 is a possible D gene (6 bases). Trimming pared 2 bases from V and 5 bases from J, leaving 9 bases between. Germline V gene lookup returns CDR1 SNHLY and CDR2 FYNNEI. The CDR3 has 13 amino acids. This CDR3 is CASSETGRTEAFF. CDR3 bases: TGTGCCAGCAGTGAAACAGGGCGGACTGAAGCTTTCTTT.

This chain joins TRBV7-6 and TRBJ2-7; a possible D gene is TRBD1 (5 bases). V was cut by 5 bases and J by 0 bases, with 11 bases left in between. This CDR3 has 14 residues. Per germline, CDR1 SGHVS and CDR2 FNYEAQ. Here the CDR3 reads CASSLGHLSYEQYF. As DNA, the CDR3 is TGTGCCAGCAGCCTCGGACATCTCTCCTACGAGCAGTACTTC. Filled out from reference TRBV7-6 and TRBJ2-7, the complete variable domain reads GAGVSQSPRYKVTKRGQDVALRCDPISGHVSLYWYRQALGQGPEFLTYFNYEAQQDKSGLPNDRFSAERPEGSISTLTIQRTEQRDSAMYRCASSLGHLSYEQYFGPGTRLTVT.

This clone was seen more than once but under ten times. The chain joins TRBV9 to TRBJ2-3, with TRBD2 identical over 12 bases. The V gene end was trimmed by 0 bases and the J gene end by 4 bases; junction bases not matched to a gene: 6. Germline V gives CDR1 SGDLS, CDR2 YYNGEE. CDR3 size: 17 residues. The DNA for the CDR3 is TGTGCCAGCAGCGTAGGGGGACTAGCGGGTGGTGCAGATACGCAGTATTTT. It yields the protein CASSVGGLAGGADTQYF.

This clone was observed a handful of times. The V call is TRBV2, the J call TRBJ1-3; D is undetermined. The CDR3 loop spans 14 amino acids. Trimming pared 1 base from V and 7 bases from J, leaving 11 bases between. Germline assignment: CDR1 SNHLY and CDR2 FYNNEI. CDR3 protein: CASSEGRDRNTIYF. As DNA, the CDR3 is TGTGCCAGCAGTGAAGGTAGAGATCGGAACACCATATATTTT.

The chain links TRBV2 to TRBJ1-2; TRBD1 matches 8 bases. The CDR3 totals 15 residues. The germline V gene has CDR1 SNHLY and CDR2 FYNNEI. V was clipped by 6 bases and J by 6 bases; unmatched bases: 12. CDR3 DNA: TGTGCCAGCAGGAGGTCCCGGGACAGGAGTAATGGCTACACCTTC. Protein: CASRRSRDRSNGYTF. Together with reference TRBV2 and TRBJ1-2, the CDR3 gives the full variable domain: EPEVTQTPSHQVTQMGQEVILRCVPISNHLYFYWYRQILGQKVEFLVSFYNNEISEKSEIFDDQFSVERPDGSNFTLKIRSTKLEDSAMYFCASRRSRDRSNGYTFGSGTRLTVV.

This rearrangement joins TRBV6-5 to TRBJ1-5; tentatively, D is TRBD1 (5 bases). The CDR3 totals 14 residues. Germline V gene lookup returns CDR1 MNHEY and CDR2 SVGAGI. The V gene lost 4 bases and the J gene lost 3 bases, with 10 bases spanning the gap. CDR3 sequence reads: CASSFRVFNQPQHF. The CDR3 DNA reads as TGTGCCAGCAGTTTCAGGGTTTTCAATCAGCCCCAGCATTTT.

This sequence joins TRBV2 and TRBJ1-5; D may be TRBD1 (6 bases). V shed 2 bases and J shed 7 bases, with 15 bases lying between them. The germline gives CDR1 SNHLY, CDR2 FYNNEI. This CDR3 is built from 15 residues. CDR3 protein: CASSELRGDGQPQHF. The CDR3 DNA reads TGTGCCAGCAGTGAATTGAGGGGGGACGGCCAGCCCCAGCATTTT.

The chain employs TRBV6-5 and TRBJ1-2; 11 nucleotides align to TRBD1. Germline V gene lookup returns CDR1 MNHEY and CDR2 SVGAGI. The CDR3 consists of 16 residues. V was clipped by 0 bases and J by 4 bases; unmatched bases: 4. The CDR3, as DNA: TGTGCCAGCAGTTACTCCAGGACAGGGGGCGGCTATGGCTACACCTTC. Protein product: CASSYSRTGGGYGYTF.

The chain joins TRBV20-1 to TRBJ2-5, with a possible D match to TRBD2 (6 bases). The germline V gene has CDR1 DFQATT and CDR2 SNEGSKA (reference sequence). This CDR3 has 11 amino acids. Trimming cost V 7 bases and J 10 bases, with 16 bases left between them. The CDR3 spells CSVQRAWDQYF. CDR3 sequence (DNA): TGCAGTGTACAGCGGGCGTGGGACCAGTACTTC.

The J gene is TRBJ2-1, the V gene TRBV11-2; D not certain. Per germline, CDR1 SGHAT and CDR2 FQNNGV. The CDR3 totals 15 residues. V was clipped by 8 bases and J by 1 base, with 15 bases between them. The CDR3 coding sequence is TGTGCCAGCGCCCCCGGGCCCGGATCCTACAATGAGCAGTTCTTC. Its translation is CASAPGPGSYNEQFF. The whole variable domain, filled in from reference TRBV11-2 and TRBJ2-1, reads EAGVAQSPRYKIIEKRQSVAFWCNPISGHATLYWYQQILGQGPKLLIQFQNNGVVDDSQLPKDRFSAERLKGVDSTLKIQPAKLEDSAVYLCASAPGPGSYNEQFFGPGTRLTVL.

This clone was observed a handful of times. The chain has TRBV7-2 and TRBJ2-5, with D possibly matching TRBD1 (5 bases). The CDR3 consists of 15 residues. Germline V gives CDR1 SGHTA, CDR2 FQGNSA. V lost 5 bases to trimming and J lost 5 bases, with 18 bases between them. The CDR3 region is CASSLRVMVVETQYF. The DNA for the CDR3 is TGTGCCAGCAGCCTCAGGGTTATGGTAGTGGAGACCCAGTACTTC.

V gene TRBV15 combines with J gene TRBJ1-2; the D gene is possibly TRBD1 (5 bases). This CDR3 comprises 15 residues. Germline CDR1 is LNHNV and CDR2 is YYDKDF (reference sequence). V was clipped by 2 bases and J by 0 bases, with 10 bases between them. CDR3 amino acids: CATSRTGSANYGYTF. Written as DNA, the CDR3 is TGTGCCACCAGCAGAACAGGCTCTGCTAACTATGGCTACACCTTC.

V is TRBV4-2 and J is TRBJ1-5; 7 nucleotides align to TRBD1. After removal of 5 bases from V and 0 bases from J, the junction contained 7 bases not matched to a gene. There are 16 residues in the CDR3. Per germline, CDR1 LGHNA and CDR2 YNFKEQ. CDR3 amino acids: CASSSGQTFSNQPQHF. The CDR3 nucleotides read TGTGCCAGCAGCTCGGGACAGACCTTTAGCAATCAGCCCCAGCATTTT.

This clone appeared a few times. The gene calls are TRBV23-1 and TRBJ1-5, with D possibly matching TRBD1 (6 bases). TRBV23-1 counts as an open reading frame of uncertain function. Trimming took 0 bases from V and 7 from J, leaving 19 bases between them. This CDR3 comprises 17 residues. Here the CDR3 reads CASSQSPLTGRGQPQHF. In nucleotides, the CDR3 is TGCGCCAGCAGTCAATCGCCCCTTACAGGGCGCGGGCAGCCCCAGCATTTT.